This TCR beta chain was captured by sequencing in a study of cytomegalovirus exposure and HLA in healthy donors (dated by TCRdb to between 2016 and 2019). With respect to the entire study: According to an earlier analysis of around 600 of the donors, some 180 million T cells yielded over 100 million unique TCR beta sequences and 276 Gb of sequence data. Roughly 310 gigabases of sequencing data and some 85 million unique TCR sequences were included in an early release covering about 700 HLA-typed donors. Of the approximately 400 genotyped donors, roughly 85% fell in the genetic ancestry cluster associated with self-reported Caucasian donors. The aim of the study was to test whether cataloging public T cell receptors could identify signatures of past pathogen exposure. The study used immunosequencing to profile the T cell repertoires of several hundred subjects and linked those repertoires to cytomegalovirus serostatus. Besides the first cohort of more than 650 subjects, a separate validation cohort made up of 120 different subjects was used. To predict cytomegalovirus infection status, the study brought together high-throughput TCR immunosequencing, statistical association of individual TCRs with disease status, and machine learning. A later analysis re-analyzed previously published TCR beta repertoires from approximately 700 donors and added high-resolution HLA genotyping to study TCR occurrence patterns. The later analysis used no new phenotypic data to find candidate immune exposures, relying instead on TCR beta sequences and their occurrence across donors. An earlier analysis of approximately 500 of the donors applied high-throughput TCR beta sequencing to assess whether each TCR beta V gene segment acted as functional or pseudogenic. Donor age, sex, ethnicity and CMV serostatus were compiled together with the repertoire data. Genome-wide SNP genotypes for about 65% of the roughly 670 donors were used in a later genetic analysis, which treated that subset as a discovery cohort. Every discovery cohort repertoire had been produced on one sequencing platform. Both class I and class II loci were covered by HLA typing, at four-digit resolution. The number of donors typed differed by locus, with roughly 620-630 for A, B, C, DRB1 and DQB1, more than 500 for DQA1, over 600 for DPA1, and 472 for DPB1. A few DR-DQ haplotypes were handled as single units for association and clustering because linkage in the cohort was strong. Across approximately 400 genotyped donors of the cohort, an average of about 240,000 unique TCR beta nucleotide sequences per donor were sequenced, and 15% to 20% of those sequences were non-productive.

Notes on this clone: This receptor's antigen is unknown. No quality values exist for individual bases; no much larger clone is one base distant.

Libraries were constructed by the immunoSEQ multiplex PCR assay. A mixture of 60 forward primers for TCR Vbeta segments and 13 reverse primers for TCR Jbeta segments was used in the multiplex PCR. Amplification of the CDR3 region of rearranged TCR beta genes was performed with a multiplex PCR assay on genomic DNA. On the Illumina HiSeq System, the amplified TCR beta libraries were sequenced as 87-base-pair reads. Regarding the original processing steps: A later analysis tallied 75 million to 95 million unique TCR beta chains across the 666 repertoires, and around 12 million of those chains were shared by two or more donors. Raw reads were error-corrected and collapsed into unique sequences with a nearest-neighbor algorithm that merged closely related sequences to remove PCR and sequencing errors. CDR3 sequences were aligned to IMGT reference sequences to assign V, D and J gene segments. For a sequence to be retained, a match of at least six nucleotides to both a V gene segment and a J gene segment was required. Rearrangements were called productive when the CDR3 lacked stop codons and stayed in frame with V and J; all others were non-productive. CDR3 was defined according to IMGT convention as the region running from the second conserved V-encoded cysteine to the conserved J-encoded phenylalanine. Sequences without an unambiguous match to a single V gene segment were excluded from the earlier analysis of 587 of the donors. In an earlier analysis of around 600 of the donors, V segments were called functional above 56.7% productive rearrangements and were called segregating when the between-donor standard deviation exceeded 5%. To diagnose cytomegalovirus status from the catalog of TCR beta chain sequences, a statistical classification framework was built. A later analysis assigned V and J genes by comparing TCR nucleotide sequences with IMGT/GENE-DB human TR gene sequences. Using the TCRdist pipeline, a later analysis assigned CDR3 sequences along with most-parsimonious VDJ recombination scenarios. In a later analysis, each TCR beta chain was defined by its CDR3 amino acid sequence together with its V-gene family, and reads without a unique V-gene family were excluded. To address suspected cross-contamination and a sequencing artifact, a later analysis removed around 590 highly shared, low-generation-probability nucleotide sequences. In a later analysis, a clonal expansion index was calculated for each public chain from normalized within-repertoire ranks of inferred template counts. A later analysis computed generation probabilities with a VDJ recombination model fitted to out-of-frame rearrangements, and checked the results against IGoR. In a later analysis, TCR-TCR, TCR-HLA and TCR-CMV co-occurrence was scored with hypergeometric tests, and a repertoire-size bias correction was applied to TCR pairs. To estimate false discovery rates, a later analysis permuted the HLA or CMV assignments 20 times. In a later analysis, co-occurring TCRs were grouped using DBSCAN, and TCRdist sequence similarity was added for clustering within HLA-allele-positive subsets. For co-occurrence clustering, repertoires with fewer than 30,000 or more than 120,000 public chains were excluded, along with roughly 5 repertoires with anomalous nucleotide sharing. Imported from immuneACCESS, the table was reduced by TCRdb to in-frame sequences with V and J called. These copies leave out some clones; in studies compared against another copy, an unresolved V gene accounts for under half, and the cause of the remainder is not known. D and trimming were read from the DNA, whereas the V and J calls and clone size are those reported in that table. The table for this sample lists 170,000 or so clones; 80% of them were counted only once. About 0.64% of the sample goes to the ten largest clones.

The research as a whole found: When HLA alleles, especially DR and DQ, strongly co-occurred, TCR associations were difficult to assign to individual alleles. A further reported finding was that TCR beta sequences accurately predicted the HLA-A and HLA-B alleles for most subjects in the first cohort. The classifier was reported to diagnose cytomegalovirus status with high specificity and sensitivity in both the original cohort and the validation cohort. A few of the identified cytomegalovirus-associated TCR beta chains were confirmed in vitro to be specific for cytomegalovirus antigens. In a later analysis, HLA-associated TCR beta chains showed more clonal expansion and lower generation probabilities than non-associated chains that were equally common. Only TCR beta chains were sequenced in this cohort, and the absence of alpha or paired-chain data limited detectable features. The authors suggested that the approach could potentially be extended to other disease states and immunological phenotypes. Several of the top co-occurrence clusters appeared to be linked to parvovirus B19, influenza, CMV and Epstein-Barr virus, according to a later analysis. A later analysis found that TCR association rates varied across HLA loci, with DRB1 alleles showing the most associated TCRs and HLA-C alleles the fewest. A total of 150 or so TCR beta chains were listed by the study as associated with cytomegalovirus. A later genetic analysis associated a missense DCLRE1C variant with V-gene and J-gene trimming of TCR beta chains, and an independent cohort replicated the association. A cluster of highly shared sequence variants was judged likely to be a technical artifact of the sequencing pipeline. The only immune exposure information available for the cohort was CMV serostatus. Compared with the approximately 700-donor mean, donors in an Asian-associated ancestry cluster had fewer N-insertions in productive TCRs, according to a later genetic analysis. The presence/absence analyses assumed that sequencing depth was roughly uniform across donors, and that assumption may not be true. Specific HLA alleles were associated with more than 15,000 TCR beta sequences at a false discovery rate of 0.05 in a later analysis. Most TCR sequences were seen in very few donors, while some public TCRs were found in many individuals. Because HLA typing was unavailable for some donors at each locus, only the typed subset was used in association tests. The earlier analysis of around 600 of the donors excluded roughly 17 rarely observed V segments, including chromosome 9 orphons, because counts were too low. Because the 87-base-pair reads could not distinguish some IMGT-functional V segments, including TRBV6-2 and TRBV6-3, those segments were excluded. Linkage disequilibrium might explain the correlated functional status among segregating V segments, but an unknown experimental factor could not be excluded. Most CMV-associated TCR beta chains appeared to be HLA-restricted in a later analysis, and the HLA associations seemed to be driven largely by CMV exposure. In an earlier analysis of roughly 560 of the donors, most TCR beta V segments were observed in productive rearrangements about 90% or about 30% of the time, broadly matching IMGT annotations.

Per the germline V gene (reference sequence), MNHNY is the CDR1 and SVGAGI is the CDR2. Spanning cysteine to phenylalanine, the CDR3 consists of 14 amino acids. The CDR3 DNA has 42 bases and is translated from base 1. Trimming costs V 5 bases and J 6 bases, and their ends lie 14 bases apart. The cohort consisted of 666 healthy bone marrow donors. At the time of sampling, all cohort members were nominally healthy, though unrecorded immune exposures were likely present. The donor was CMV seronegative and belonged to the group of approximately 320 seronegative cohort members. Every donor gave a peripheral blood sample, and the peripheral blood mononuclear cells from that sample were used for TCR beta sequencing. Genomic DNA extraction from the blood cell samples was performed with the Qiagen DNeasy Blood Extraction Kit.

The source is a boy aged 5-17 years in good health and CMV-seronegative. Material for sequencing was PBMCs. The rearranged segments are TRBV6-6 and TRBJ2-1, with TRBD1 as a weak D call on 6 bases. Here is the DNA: TGTGCCAGCAGTCGACAGGCTGCCCGCAATGAGCAGTTCTTC. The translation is CASSRQAARNEQFF.